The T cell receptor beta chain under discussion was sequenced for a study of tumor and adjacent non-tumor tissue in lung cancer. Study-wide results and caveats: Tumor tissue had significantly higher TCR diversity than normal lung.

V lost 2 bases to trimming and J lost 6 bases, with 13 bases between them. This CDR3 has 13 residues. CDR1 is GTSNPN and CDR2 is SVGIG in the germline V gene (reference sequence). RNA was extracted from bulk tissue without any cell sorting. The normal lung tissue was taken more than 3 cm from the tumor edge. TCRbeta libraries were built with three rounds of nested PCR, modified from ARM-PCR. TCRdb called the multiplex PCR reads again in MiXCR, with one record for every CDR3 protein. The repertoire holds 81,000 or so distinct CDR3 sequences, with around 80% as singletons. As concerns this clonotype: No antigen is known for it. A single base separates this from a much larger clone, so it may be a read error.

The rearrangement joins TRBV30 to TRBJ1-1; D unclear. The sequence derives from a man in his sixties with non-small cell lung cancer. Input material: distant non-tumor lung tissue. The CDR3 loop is CAWSRAPFPEAFF. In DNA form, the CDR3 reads TGTGCCTGGAGTAGGGCCCCCTTTCCTGAAGCTTTCTTT.